This TCR beta chain was recovered during a study of T-cell memory formation after mild COVID-19 listed by TCRdb under 2021. Regarding the study in general: Most TCR sequence clusters were specific to one of the two donors. In a couple of donors, T-cell clones that expanded and contracted after mild COVID-19 were tracked by sequencing TCRalpha and TCRbeta repertoires over time. The cohort comprised two young, previously healthy adult volunteers, one female and one male. Results and caveats for the whole study, not just this receptor: Some responding clones were detected in pre-infection memory, suggesting pre-existing cross-reactive memory T cells joined the SARS-CoV-2 response. From day 15 to 85, contracting clones showed balanced CD4/CD8 phenotypes, whereas a second wave of clones that expanded from day 15 to 37 leaned towards CD4+. Whether the second-wave clones peaking on day 37 were SARS-CoV-2 specific was not confirmed. Only a couple of mild cases were covered by the study, and larger cohorts that include severe cases with pre-infection samples were considered necessary. Contracting CD4+ clones were found mainly in CM and EM memory subsets, while CD8+ clones were enriched in EMRA.

TCRdb records Illumina NovaSeq 6000 as the sequencer. TCRalpha and TCRbeta cDNA libraries were built by 5'RACE with constant-segment primers, adding sample barcodes and unique molecular identifiers. Trizol reagent was used to extract RNA from every sample. The libraries were amplified in two PCR steps, and the second step added a second sample barcode and Illumina TruSeq adapters. Sequencing of the libraries was done on an Illumina NovaSeq, producing 2 x 150 bp paired-end reads. Under the source paper's analysis protocol: Reads were demultiplexed and collapsed into UMI-guided consensus sequences with migec v1.2.7. Using mixcr v2.1.11, UMI consensuses were aligned to TRA and TRB V and J templates and then assembled into clonotypes. Expanded or contracted clonotypes were those called significant by both edgeR and NoisET, with noise models trained on biological replicates. edgeR calls used a false discovery rate-adjusted p below 0.01 and a log2 fold-change threshold of 1. As an exploratory analysis of dynamics, max-normalized trajectories of the 1000 most abundant clonotypes were examined by PCA with hierarchical clustering. Separately sequenced CD4+ and CD8+ repertoires were used to assign the CD4 or CD8 phenotype of responding clones. TCRdb reprocessing: public reads trimmed at Q25 with fastp, clones called with MiXCR, in-frame beta chains kept. Rows are unified per CDR3 protein, each entry keeping the most common DNA and genes. None of the V and J calls come from the authors' own analysis; TCRdb made them. The sample contains about 400,000 distinct CDR3 sequences, 20% to 30% of them found a single time. The ten largest account for around 12% of the sample.

Comment on this clonotype: Its antigen remains unidentified. No much larger clone exists at a distance of one base, and base qualities are not known.

Sequences MNHEY (CDR1) and SVGEGT (CDR2) are obtained from the germline V gene. Inclusive of the bounding cysteine and phenylalanine, the CDR3 is 18 residues long. Here the CDR3 DNA is all that survives: 54 bases in frame from base 1. Trimming removed 0 bases from V and 2 bases from J, leaving 20 bases between the germline ends. Ficoll-Paque density gradient centrifugation was the method used to isolate PBMCs. This chain joins TRBV6-2 or TRBV6-3 to TRBJ2-7, with the D gene uncertain. Sequencing used PBMCs or a T cell subset sorted from them (not recorded which). The sequence was collected from an adult woman who had mild COVID-19 (a few samples of this study predate the infection). The sample titles of this study are shuffled in the database, so cell type and time point are left out; the donor was told from shared clones. The CDR3 protein sequence reads: CASSYSRHLSSFTYEQYF. The sequenced DNA: TGTGCCAGCAGTTACTCGCGCCATTTATCCTCGTTTACCTACGAGCAGTACTTC.